These 3 T cell receptor beta chains share one sample of origin, sequenced in a study of cytomegalovirus exposure and HLA in healthy donors. The PCR had 60 Vbeta and 13 Jbeta primers. Sequencing used immunoSEQ multiplex PCR; TCRdb keeps in-frame clones, though not all of them. In the table there are fewer than 200,000 clones, 75% of which are singletons. The sequenced material came from PBMCs. All receptors come from a woman aged 45-65 years in good health and CMV-seropositive.

The J gene is TRBJ1-2, the V gene TRBV28; D gene ambiguous. Germline V gene sequence: CDR1 MDHEN, CDR2 SYDVKM. The CDR3 has 15 residues. V gave up 3 bases and J gave up 2 bases, with 13 bases separating them. The CDR3 loop is CASSFPPSMNYGYTF. The CDR3, as DNA: TGTGCCAGCAGTTTTCCCCCGTCTATGAACTATGGCTACACCTTC.

The J gene is TRBJ2-5, the V gene TRBV6-5; 10 bases align to TRBD1. The CDR3 sequence is 14 residues long. Germline loops: CDR1 MNHEY, CDR2 SVGAGI. J gave up 8 bases and V 4 bases, and 7 bases lay outside the gene matches. CDR3 sequence: CASSSPGQGITQYF. In DNA form, the CDR3 reads TGTGCCAGCAGTTCCCCGGGACAGGGGATAACCCAGTACTTC.

This chain joins TRBV6-5 and TRBJ1-1, with TRBD1 as a possible D gene (6 bases). CDR3 size: 14 residues. From germline, CDR1 is MNHEY and CDR2 SVGAGI. Trimming stripped 0 bases from V and 5 bases from J, with 10 bases between. CDR3 region: CASSYSAGATEAFF. CDR3 nucleotides: TGTGCCAGCAGTTACTCGGCGGGGGCAACTGAAGCTTTCTTT.